The 16 T cell receptor beta chains below come from one sample, sequenced in a study of blood T cell repertoires in COVID-19. Using immunoSEQ multiplex PCR, the repertoire was profiled, and TCRdb retains in-frame clones only, with some absent. The sample has over 150,000 clones, around 87% seen once; the top ten hold 0.45% to 0.6%. The sample consisted of peripheral blood. The receptors come from a man in his fifties or sixties with COVID-19, enrolled during active disease.

The genes are TRBV7-3 and TRBJ2-5, with TRBD1 matching 10 bases. Germline V gene lookup returns CDR1 SGHTA and CDR2 FQGTGA. The CDR3 has 17 amino acids. The trim removed 2 bases at V and 1 base at J, leaving 7 bases unmatched. CDR3 sequence (DNA): TGTGCCAGCAGCTTAGTAGGGACAGGGGTCCTCCAAGAGACCCAGTACTTC. Its translation is CASSLVGTGVLQETQYF.

This clone was seen more than once but under ten times. This chain uses TRBV7-9 with TRBJ2-5; TRBD1 matches at 8 bases. This CDR3 is 15 amino acids long. Germline loops: CDR1 SEHNR, CDR2 FQNEAQ (reference sequence). V lost 4 bases, J lost 4 bases, and 8 bases stayed unmatched. CDR3 DNA: TGTGCCAGCAGCTCGGACAGGGCCCCGCGAGAGACCCAGTACTTC. It codes for CASSSDRAPRETQYF. The full variable domain, completed using reference TRBV7-9 and TRBJ2-5, is DTGVSQNPRHKITKRGQNVTFRCDPISEHNRLYWYRQTLGQGPEFLTYFQNEAQLEKSRLLSDRFSAERPKGSFSTLEIQRTEQGDSAMYLCASSSDRAPRETQYFGPGTRLLVL.

This clone was found once. The V call is TRBV4-3, the J call TRBJ2-6, with D possibly being TRBD1 (5 bases). Germline CDR1 LGHNA, CDR2 YSLEER. Trimming removed 6 bases at V and 1 base at J, with 10 bases between. CDR3 length: 15 residues. DNA for the CDR3: TGCGCCAGCAGGGACACAGGATCTGGGGCCAACGTCCTGACTTTC. This gives the protein CASRDTGSGANVLTF.

This CDR3 is CASSFLGQGPTYEQYF. CDR3 in DNA: TGTGCCAGCAGCTTTCTCGGACAGGGCCCAACCTACGAGCAGTACTTC. The chain combines TRBV7-9 with TRBJ2-7; 8 bases are a match to TRBD1. CDR3 length: 16 residues. Per germline, CDR1 SEHNR and CDR2 FQNEAQ (reference sequence). V shed 3 bases, J shed 2 bases, and the junction held 9 bases outside the gene matches.

The rearrangement links TRBV14 to TRBJ2-7, with a possible D match to TRBD1 (6 bases). The V gene's germline CDR1 is SGHDN and CDR2 FVKESK. The germline V and J ends were trimmed by 4 bases and 0 bases, with 10 bases remaining between them. CDR3 size: 14 residues. Written as DNA, the CDR3 is TGTGCCAGCAGCCGGGACACCGTCTCCTACGAGCAGTACTTC. Amino acids: CASSRDTVSYEQYF.

The rearrangement uses TRBV15 and TRBJ2-2; D not certain. V was pared by 1 base and J by 1 base, with 7 bases between. The CDR3 totals 15 residues. In germline, CDR1 is LNHNV, CDR2 YYDKDF (reference sequence). The CDR3, as DNA: TGTGCCACCAGCAGAGTTCCGGGGAACACCGGGGAGCTGTTTTTT. Its protein is CATSRVPGNTGELFF.

The chain is built from TRBV7-2 and TRBJ2-7; 8 bases line up with TRBD2. The CDR3 totals 16 residues. V gave up 3 bases and J gave up 8 bases; unmatched junction bases: 15. Germline-derived CDR1 and CDR2 are SGHTA and FQGNSA. CDR3 residues: CASSFGLGGAQKQQYF. The DNA for the CDR3 is TGTGCCAGCAGCTTTGGCCTCGGGGGGGCACAGAAACAGCAGTACTTC.

The chain recombines TRBV3-1 (or the pseudogene TRBV3-2) with TRBJ2-7; 8 nucleotides agree with TRBD1. The CDR3 has 14 residues. Germline lookup yields CDR1 LGHDT and CDR2 YNNKEL (reference sequence). The V gene end was trimmed by 3 bases and the J gene end by 6 bases; junction bases not matched to a gene: 7. In nucleotides, the CDR3 is TGTGCCAGCAGCCACAGAAAGACAGGGGTCGAGCAGTACTTC. Its translation: CASSHRKTGVEQYF.

V usage is TRBV6-6 and J usage is TRBJ1-3; 9 nucleotides line up with TRBD1. Trimming removed 6 bases from V and 4 bases from J; junction bases left unmatched: 7. There are 15 residues in the CDR3. Germline CDR1 and CDR2: MNHNY and SVGAGI (reference sequence). The CDR3 nucleotides are TGTGCCAGCAGCCTAAGGACAGGGGTAGGAAACACCATATATTTT. It encodes CASSLRTGVGNTIYF.

CDR3 nucleotide sequence: TGTGCCACCAGTGAAGAGAGCGGGAGGGCCTACAATGAGCAGTTCTTC. It yields the protein CATSEESGRAYNEQFF. The chain carries TRBV24-1 and TRBJ2-1; 10 positions agree with TRBD2. After removal of 4 bases from V and 2 bases from J, the junction contained 4 bases not matched to a gene. The CDR3 runs 16 residues. CDR1 and CDR2 from the germline V gene are KGHDR and SFDVKD.

J is TRBJ1-2 and V is TRBV19; 12 bases match TRBD1. The CDR3 has 14 residues. The germline CDR1 and CDR2 sequences are LNHDA and SQIVND (reference sequence). The ends lost 5 bases at V and 8 bases at J; junction bases unmatched: 6. The CDR3 loop reads CASSLGQGARGYTF. The CDR3 region has the DNA TGTGCCAGTAGTCTGGGACAGGGGGCGCGGGGCTACACCTTC.

The V gene is TRBV6-1, the J gene TRBJ2-7; 11 nucleotides line up with TRBD2. Germline assignment: CDR1 MNHNS and CDR2 SASEGT. The J segment lost 7 bases and the V segment lost 1 base, leaving 9 bases of the junction unmatched. This CDR3 contains 16 residues. This chain's CDR3 is CASSEVFGLAGGEQYF. The CDR3 DNA reads as TGTGCCAGCAGTGAAGTATTTGGGCTAGCGGGAGGAGAGCAGTACTTC.

The chain uses TRBV6-5 and TRBJ1-2; tentative D call: TRBD1 (5 bases). Per germline, CDR1 MNHEY and CDR2 SVGAGI. The CDR3 has 13 residues. The V gene lost 2 bases and the J gene lost 2 bases, with 6 bases spanning the gap. In nucleotides, the CDR3 is TGTGCCAGCAGTTACCAGGGAAACTATGGCTACACCTTC. Protein product: CASSYQGNYGYTF.

This clone was detected only once. The chain employs TRBV30 and TRBJ2-5, with a tentative D call TRBD1 (6 bases). The germline V and J ends were trimmed by 8 bases and 2 bases, with 12 bases remaining between them. This CDR3 comprises 12 residues. Germline lookup yields CDR1 GTSNPN and CDR2 SVGIG (reference sequence). In DNA form, the CDR3 reads TGTGCCCTTAATACAGGGCAAGAGACCCAGTACTTC. Encoded protein: CALNTGQETQYF.

The chain is built from TRBV20-1 and TRBJ1-2, with 9 bases matching TRBD1. V lost 3 bases and J lost 5; bases outside the gene matches: 13. Germline-derived CDR1 and CDR2 are DFQATT and SNEGSKA (reference sequence). This CDR3 contains 16 residues. The CDR3 sequence is CSASTQQLGQGYGYTF. The CDR3, as DNA: TGCAGTGCTAGTACACAGCAATTGGGACAGGGTTATGGCTACACCTTC.

This chain joins TRBV14 and TRBJ1-5; D is undetermined. The CDR3 is 13 residues long. Trimming cost V 2 bases and J 4 bases, with 6 bases left between them. The germline V gene has CDR1 SGHDN and CDR2 FVKESK. This CDR3 reads CASSQSQNQPQHF. Here the CDR3 DNA reads TGTGCCAGCAGCCAATCACAGAATCAGCCCCAGCATTTT.